These 5 T cell receptor beta chains share one sample of origin, sequenced in a study of blood T cell repertoires in COVID-19. The protocol was immunoSEQ multiplex PCR, while the TCRdb copy is restricted to in-frame clones and leaves out a portion. The data contain 140,000 or so clones, roughly 87% of them seen just once; the ten biggest clones take up 1.5% to 2%. The source material was peripheral blood. Receptors originate from a human donor in a cohort sampled during active COVID-19.

This CDR3 reads CASSSNKAAGYNTIYF. CDR3 in DNA: TGTGCCAGCAGCTCAAATAAGGCAGCAGGGTATAACACCATATATTTT. The chain joins TRBV7-9 to TRBJ1-3; tentatively, D is TRBD1 (5 bases). The CDR3 loop spans 16 amino acids. The V end lost 4 bases, the J end lost 7 bases, and 20 bases lay between the germline ends. The germline V gene encodes CDR1 SEHNR and CDR2 FQNEAQ (reference sequence). Based on the CDR3 plus reference TRBV7-9 and TRBJ1-3, the full variable domain is DTGVSQNPRHKITKRGQNVTFRCDPISEHNRLYWYRQTLGQGPEFLTYFQNEAQLEKSRLLSDRFSAERPKGSFSTLEIQRTEQGDSAMYLCASSSNKAAGYNTIYFGEGSWLTVV.

The chain combines TRBV5-1 with TRBJ1-3; D unresolved. Germline lookup yields CDR1 SGHRS and CDR2 YFSETQ. This CDR3 comprises 17 residues. With 4 bases removed from V and 4 bases from J, the gap between germline ends came to 21 bases. CDR3 residues: CASSPLYTVAGGNTIYF. The CDR3, as DNA: TGCGCCAGCAGCCCCCTATATACGGTGGCAGGAGGAAACACCATATATTTT.

This clone was seen just once. The rearrangement links TRBV6-5 to TRBJ1-3; D possibly corresponds to TRBD1 (5 bases). The CDR3 extends over 13 amino acids. Trimming took off 10 bases at V and 0 bases at J, with 10 bases between the two ends. CDR1 is MNHEY, CDR2 SVGAGI, per germline. The CDR3 nucleotides read TGTGCCACCCTACAGGCCTCTGGAAACACCATATATTTT. This translates into CATLQASGNTIYF.

The CDR3 sequence: CAISERSDNEQFF. The CDR3 DNA reads TGTGCCATCAGTGAGCGGTCCGACAATGAGCAGTTCTTC. This chain links TRBV10-3 with TRBJ2-1; no definite D call. This CDR3 comprises 13 residues. Germline V gene data show CDR1 as ENHRY and CDR2 as SYGVKD. Trimming removed 2 bases from V and 5 bases from J, with 7 bases in between.

V usage is TRBV5-1 and J usage is TRBJ2-1; maybe TRBD1 (5 bases). The CDR3 runs to 16 residues. CDR1 and CDR2 from the germline V gene are SGHRS and YFSETQ. The V gene lost 4 bases and the J gene lost 6 bases, with 20 bases spanning the gap. DNA of the CDR3: TGCGCCAGCAGCCGTCCCCAGGGTCCGACCGTCAATGAGCAGTTCTTC. Translating it yields CASSRPQGPTVNEQFF.